The 5 T cell receptor beta chains listed next were all sequenced from one sample in a study of blood T cell repertoires in COVID-19. Repertoires were generated with immunoSEQ multiplex PCR, while TCRdb's copy carries only in-frame clones and drops some. The sample has a few hundred thousand clones; around 85% are singletons. Material: PBMCs or T cells enriched from blood (not recorded which). The origin of the receptors is a middle-aged woman with acute COVID-19.

The rearrangement joins TRBV7-8 to TRBJ1-3; 7 positions match TRBD1. The CDR3 extends over 16 amino acids. CDR1 and CDR2 (germline): SGHVS, FQNEAQ. J lost 5 bases, V lost 3 bases, and 10 bases had no gene match. The CDR3 is CASSLEGTAVRNTIYF. The CDR3 region has the DNA TGTGCCAGCAGCTTGGAGGGGACAGCTGTCCGAAACACCATATATTTT.

The V gene is TRBV19, the J gene TRBJ2-1, with TRBD2 matching over 8 bases. This CDR3 comprises 13 residues. J lost 13 bases, V lost 0 bases, and 5 bases had no gene match. CDR1 and CDR2 (germline): LNHDA, SQIVND (reference sequence). The CDR3 sequence is CASSIDPSGSQFF. The CDR3 bases are TGTGCCAGTAGTATAGATCCCAGCGGGAGTCAGTTCTTC. Looking up the rest from reference TRBV19 and TRBJ2-1 gives the full variable domain: DGGITQSPKYLFRKEGQNVTLSCEQNLNHDAMYWYRQDPGQGLRLIYYSQIVNDFQKGDIAEGYSVSREKKESFPLTVTSAQKNPTAFYLCASSIDPSGSQFFGPGTRLTVL.

The chain carries TRBV28 and TRBJ1-5, with D possibly TRBD1 on 6 matching bases. The germline V gene encodes CDR1 MDHEN and CDR2 SYDVKM. V lost 3 bases and J lost 2, with 14 bases in between. The CDR3 has 16 residues. Here the CDR3 DNA reads TGTGCCAGCAGTTTCCCGACAGGCGAAGGCAATCAGCCCCAGCATTTT. Amino acids: CASSFPTGEGNQPQHF.

The V gene is TRBV19, the J gene TRBJ1-5; D may be TRBD1 (5 bases). CDR1 LNHDA and CDR2 SQIVND come from the germline V gene (reference sequence). Deletions cut 6 bases from V and 6 bases from J, with 12 bases between. The length of the CDR3 is 13 residues. CDR3 sequence (DNA): TGTGCCAGTAGGTTGGACATTTTTCAGCCCCAGCATTTT. Translated: CASRLDIFQPQHF.

The chain employs TRBV5-1 and TRBJ2-5, with D perhaps TRBD1 (5 bases). The length of the CDR3 is 14 residues. Per germline, CDR1 SGHRS and CDR2 YFSETQ. V was trimmed by 4 bases and J by 5 bases, leaving 15 bases between them. CDR3 sequence (DNA): TGCGCCAGCAGCCCTTCAGGGTTGGGCGAGACCCAGTACTTC. Encoded protein: CASSPSGLGETQYF.